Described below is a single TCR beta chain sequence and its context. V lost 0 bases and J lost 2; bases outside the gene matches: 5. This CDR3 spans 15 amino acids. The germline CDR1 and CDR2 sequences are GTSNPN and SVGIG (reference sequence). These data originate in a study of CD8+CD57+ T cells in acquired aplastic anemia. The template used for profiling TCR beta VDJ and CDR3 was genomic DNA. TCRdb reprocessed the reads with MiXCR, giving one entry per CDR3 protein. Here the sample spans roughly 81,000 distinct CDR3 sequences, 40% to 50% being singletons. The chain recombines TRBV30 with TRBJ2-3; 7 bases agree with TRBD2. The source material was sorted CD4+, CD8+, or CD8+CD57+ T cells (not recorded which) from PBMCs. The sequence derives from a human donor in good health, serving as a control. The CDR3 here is CAWSVTGGSTDTQYF. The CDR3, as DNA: TGTGCCTGGAGTGTAACCGGGGGGTCCACAGATACGCAGTATTTT.